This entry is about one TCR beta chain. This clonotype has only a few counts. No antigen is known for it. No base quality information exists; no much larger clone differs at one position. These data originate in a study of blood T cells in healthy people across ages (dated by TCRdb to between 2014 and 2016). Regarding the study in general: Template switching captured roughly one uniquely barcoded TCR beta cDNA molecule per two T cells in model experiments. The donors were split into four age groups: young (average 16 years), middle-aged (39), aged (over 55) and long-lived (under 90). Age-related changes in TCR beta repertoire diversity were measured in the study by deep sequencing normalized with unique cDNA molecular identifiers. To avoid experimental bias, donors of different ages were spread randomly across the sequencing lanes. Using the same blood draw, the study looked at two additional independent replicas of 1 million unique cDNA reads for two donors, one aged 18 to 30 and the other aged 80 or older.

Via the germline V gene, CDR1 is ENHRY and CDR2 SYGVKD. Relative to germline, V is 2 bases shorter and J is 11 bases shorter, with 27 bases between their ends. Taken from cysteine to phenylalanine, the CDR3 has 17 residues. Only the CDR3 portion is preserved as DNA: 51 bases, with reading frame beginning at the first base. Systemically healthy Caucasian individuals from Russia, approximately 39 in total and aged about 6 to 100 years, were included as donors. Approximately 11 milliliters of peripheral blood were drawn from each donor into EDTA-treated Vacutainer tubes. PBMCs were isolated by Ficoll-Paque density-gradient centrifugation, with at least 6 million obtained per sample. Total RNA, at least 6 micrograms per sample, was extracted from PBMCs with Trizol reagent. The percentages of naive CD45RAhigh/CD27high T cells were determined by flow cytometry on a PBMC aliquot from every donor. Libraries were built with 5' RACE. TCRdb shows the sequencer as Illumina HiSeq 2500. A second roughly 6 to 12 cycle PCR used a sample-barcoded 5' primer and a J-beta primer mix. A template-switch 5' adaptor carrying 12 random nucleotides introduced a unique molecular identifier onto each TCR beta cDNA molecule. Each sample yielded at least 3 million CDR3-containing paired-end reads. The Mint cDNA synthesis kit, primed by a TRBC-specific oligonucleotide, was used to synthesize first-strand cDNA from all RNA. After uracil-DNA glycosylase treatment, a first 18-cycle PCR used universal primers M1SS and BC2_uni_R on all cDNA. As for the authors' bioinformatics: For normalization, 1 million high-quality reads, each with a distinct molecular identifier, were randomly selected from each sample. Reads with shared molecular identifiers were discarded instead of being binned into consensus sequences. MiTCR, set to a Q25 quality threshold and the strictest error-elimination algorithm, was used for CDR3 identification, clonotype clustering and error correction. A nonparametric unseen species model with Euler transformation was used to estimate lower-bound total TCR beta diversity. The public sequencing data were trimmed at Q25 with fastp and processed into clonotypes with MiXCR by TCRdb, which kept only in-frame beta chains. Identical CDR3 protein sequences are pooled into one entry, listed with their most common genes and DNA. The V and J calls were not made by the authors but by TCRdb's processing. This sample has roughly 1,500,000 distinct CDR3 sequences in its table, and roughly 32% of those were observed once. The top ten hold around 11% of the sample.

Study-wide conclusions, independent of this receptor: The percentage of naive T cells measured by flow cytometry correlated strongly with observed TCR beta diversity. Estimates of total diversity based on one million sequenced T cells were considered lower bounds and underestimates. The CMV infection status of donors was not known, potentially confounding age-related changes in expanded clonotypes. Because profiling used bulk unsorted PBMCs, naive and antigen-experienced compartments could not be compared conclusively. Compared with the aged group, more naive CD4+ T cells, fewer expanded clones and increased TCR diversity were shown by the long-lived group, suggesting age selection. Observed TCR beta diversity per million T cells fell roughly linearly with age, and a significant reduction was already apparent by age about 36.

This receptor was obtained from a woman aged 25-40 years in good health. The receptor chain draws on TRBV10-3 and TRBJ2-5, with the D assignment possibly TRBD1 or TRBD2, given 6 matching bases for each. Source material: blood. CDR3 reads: CAISERGQWWGALEQYF. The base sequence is TGTGCCATCAGTGAGAGAGGACAGTGGTGGGGGGCTTTGGAGCAGTACTTC.